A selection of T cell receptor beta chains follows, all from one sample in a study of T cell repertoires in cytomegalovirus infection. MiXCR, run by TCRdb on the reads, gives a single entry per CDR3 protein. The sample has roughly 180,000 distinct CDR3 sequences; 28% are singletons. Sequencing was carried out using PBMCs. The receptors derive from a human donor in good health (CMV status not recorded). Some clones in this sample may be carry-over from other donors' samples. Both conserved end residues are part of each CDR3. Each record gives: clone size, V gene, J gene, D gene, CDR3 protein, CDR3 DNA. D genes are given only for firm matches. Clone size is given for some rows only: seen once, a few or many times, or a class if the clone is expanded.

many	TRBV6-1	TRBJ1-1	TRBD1	CASGNGQGDEAFF	TGTGCCAGCGGAAACGGACAGGGAGATGAAGCTTTCTTT
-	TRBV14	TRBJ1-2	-	CASSRGGGDYGYTF	TGTGCCAGCAGCCGAGGAGGGGGAGACTATGGCTACACCTTC
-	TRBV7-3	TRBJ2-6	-	CASSLGVGDSGANVLTF	TGTGCCAGCAGCTTGGGGGTTGGGGACTCTGGGGCCAACGTCCTGACTTTC
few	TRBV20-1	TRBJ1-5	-	CSVIQVQPQHF	TGCAGTGTAATTCAGGTCCAGCCCCAGCATTTT
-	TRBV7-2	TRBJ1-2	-	CASSVYRNYGYTF	TGTGCCAGCAGCGTATACAGGAACTATGGCTACACCTTC
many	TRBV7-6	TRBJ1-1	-	CASSSGLKNTEAFF	TGTGCCAGCAGCTCGGGACTAAAGAACACTGAAGCTTTCTTT
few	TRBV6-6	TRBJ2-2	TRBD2	CASSPVGTTNTGELFF	TGTGCCAGCAGTCCTGTCGGGACTACCAACACCGGGGAGCTGTTTTTT
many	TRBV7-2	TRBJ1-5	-	CASSDTGFDNQPQHF	TGTGCCAGCAGCGATACGGGTTTTGACAATCAGCCCCAGCATTTT
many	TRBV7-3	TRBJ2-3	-	CASSLTITDTQYF	TGTGCCAGCAGCTTAACCATCACAGATACGCAGTATTTT
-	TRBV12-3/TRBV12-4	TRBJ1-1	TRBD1	CASSSTGDYTEAFF	TGTGCCAGCAGTAGCACAGGGGATTACACTGAAGCTTTCTTT
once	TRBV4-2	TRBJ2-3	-	CASSQDSPDTQYF	TGTGCCAGCAGCCAAGATAGCCCAGATACGCAGTATTTT
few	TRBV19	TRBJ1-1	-	CASSMGPSPRNTEAFF	TGTGCCAGTAGTATGGGGCCGTCCCCACGGAACACTGAAGCTTTCTTT
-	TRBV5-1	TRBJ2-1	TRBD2	CASCSGGDYNEQFF	TGCGCCAGTTGTAGCGGGGGGGACTACAATGAGCAGTTCTTC
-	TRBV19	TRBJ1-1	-	CASSIDSGNTEAFF	TGTGCCAGTAGTATTGACTCTGGGAACACTGAAGCTTTCTTT
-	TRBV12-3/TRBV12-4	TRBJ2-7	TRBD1	CASSPDLDRGLRYEQYF	TGTGCCAGCAGCCCGGATTTAGACAGGGGGCTCAGGTACGAGCAGTACTTC
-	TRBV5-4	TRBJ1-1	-	CASSLFREGMNTEAFF	TGTGCCAGCAGCTTGTTCCGGGAAGGGATGAACACTGAAGCTTTCTTT
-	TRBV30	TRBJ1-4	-	CAWTKFRGLNEKLFF	TGTGCCTGGACCAAATTTCGGGGGCTTAATGAAAAACTGTTTTTT
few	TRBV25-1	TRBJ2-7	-	CASSESGVLSYEQYF	TGTGCCAGCAGTGAATCCGGGGTTCTCTCCTACGAGCAGTACTTC
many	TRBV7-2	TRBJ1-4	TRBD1	CASSLGTGPNEKLFF	TGTGCCAGCAGCTTAGGGACAGGGCCTAATGAAAAACTGTTTTTT
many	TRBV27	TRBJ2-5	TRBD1	CASCKYEPGQDFRETQYF	TGTGCCAGCTGCAAATATGAACCGGGACAGGATTTCCGGGAGACCCAGTACTTC
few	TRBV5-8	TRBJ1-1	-	CASSVFQYGTEAFF	TGTGCCAGCAGCGTATTTCAGTATGGGACTGAAGCTTTCTTT
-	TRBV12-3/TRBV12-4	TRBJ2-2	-	CASTQWGVGTGELFF	TGTGCCAGCACACAATGGGGGGTTGGCACCGGGGAGCTGTTTTTT
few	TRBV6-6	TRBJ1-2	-	CASSSSINPGGYTF	TGTGCCAGCAGTTCATCCATAAACCCGGGAGGCTACACCTTC
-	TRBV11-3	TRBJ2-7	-	CASSQGLVEEQYF	TGTGCCAGCAGCCAAGGATTGGTCGAGGAGCAGTACTTC
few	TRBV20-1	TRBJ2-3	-	CSAREVGHGTDTQYF	TGCAGTGCCCGTGAGGTGGGACACGGCACAGATACGCAGTATTTT
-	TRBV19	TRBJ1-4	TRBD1	CASSTGQFTAADEKLFF	TGTGCCAGTAGTACGGGACAGTTCACCGCCGCCGATGAAAAACTGTTTTTT
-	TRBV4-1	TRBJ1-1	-	CASSQDFGVGTEAFF	TGCGCCAGCAGCCAAGATTTTGGGGTGGGCACTGAAGCTTTCTTT
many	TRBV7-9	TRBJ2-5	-	CASSFEIQETQYF	TGTGCCAGCAGCTTTGAGATCCAAGAGACCCAGTACTTC
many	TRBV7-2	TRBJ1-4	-	CASSSATNEKLFF	TGTGCCAGCAGCTCCGCGACTAATGAAAAACTGTTTTTT
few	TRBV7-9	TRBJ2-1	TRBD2	CASSVAGSYNEQFF	TGTGCCAGCAGCGTAGCGGGCTCCTACAATGAGCAGTTCTTC
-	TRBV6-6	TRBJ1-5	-	CASSYSVRLDQPQHF	TGTGCCAGCAGTTACTCAGTCCGCTTAGATCAGCCCCAGCATTTT
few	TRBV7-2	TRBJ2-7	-	CASSVGIGTLNEQYF	TGTGCCAGCAGCGTAGGTATTGGGACCCTAAACGAGCAGTACTTC
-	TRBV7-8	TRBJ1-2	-	CASSQGPGGANYGYTF	TGTGCCAGCAGTCAGGGCCCCGGGGGAGCTAACTATGGCTACACCTTC
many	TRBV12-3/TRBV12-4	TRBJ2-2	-	CASGQTNTGELFF	TGTGCCAGTGGACAAACGAACACCGGGGAGCTGTTTTTT
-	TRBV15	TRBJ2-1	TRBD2	CATGVAGGGLEQFF	TGTGCCACCGGGGTAGCGGGGGGCGGCCTTGAGCAGTTCTTC
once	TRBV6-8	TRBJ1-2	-	CASSRGAQFPDYGYTF	TGTGCCAGCAGCCGAGGTGCGCAGTTCCCCGACTATGGCTACACCTTC
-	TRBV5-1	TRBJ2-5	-	CASSSSRAQETQYF	TGCGCCAGCAGCTCTAGCAGGGCCCAGGAGACCCAGTACTTC
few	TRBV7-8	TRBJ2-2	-	CASSLRGIGTGELFF	TGTGCCAGCAGCTTACGGGGCATAGGCACCGGGGAGCTGTTTTTT
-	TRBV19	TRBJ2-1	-	CASSSIVQHSYNEQFF	TGTGCCAGTAGTTCCATCGTACAACACTCCTACAATGAGCAGTTCTTC
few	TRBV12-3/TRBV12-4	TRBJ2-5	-	CASKMGRRETQYF	TGTGCCAGCAAGATGGGACGCCGAGAGACCCAGTACTTC
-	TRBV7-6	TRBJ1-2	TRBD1	CASTALSGRGLYGYTF	TGTGCCAGCACCGCCCTCTCGGGAAGGGGGCTATATGGCTACACCTTC
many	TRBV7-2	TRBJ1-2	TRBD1	CASSFHRGYGYTF	TGTGCCAGCAGCTTTCACAGGGGCTATGGCTACACCTTC
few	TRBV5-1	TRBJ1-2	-	CASSLSSQVGYYGYTF	TGCGCCAGCAGCTTATCCAGTCAGGTCGGGTACTATGGCTACACCTTC
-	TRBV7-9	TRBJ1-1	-	CASSPQASGGAFF	TGTGCCAGCAGCCCACAGGCGTCGGGTGGAGCTTTCTTT
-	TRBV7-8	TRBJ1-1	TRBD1	CASSSGQGEAFF	TGTGCCAGCAGCTCAGGACAGGGGGAAGCTTTCTTT
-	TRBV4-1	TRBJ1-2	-	CASSLDSGNRDGYTF	TGCGCCAGCAGCCTGGATTCAGGGAATAGGGATGGCTACACCTTC
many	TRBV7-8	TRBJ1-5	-	CASSLVAEQQPQHF	TGTGCCAGCAGCTTAGTAGCCGAACAGCAGCCCCAGCATTTT
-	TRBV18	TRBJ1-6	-	CASSEGGNSPLHF	TGTGCCAGCTCGGAGGGGGGGAATTCACCCCTCCACTTT
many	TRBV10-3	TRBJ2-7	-	CAIRGRLSYEQYF	TGTGCCATCAGAGGACGGCTTTCCTACGAGCAGTACTTC
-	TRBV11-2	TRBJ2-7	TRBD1	CASSLRGWTGSSYEQYF	TGTGCCAGCAGCTTAAGGGGATGGACAGGGAGCTCCTACGAGCAGTACTTC
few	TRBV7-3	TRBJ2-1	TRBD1	CASSITGGPYNEQFF	TGTGCCAGCAGCATCACAGGGGGCCCCTACAATGAGCAGTTCTTC
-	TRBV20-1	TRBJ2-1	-	CSAGQVELNEQFF	TGCAGTGCTGGGCAGGTAGAGCTCAATGAGCAGTTCTTC
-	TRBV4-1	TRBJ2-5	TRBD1	CASRLLGTGGKETQYF	TGCGCCAGCCGGCTTCTAGGGACAGGGGGCAAAGAGACCCAGTACTTC
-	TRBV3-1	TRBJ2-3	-	CASSQNSGASADTQYF	TGTGCCAGCAGTCAGAACAGTGGGGCATCGGCAGATACGCAGTATTTT
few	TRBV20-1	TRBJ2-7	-	CSARQGGLDEQYF	TGCAGTGCTAGACAAGGGGGTTTAGACGAGCAGTACTTC